These 5 T cell receptor beta chains came from one sample sequenced in a study of Tregs in tolerant kidney transplant recipients. Repertoires were generated with immunoSEQ multiplex PCR, while TCRdb's copy carries only in-frame clones and drops some. The sample includes some 15,000 clones, 61% of them seen just once. The antigens for these receptors are not known. Material for sequencing was Tregs from blood cultured with allogeneic cells. The receptors here all came from a human donor in good health.

V is TRBV2 and J is TRBJ2-5, with D possibly being TRBD2 (5 bases). CDR3 size: 15 residues. The V gene lost 5 bases and the J gene lost 3 bases, with 16 bases spanning the gap. Germline V gives CDR1 SNHLY, CDR2 FYNNEI. CDR3 coding DNA: TGTGCCAGCAGTCTACAGCGGCGGCTTAAAGAGACCCAGTACTTC. This translates into CASSLQRRLKETQYF.

The gene calls are TRBV6-5 and TRBJ2-3; D might be TRBD2 (5 bases). V was pared by 6 bases and J by 8 bases, with 9 bases between. The CDR3 is made up of 11 amino acids. CDR1 and CDR2 (germline): MNHEY, SVGAGI. As DNA, the CDR3 is TGTGCCAGCAGCCGGGCGGGTACGCAGTATTTT. Translated: CASSRAGTQYF.

This chain joins TRBV23-1 and TRBJ1-1; a weak D match, TRBD1 (5 bases). TRBV23-1 has ORF status, its function being uncertain. Trimming cost V 2 bases and J 4 bases, with 8 bases left between them. The CDR3 loop spans 13 amino acids. CDR3 region: CASSQVGGTEAFF. The DNA of the CDR3 is TGCGCCAGCAGTCAAGTTGGGGGCACTGAAGCTTTCTTT.

This clone has more than one count but fewer than ten. The gene calls are TRBV10-3 and TRBJ1-1; no firm D call. This CDR3 region has 13 residues. The ends were cut back, 3 bases at V and 0 bases at J, with 5 bases in the middle. The V gene's germline CDR1 is ENHRY and CDR2 SYGVKD. The CDR3 DNA sequence: TGTGCCATCAGTGATGACATGAACACTGAAGCTTTCTTT. Translated, it gives CAISDDMNTEAFF.

A single count supports this clone. This chain uses TRBV2 with TRBJ2-3; no reliable D call. Germline V gene data show CDR1 as SNHLY and CDR2 as FYNNEI. The CDR3 contains 11 residues. V lost 4 bases to trimming and J lost 8 bases, with 7 bases between them. The CDR3 loop reads CASSVVGTQYF. CDR3 bases: TGTGCCAGCAGTGTCGTGGGTACGCAGTATTTT.